This T cell receptor beta chain was found in a study of CD8 T cells in ankylosing spondylitis. Overall study findings and caveats: Reported data indicate significant enrichment of disease-linked clones within matched ankylosing spondylitis synovial fluid. What seemed typical of ankylosing spondylitis blood was a TCR beta motif built from 8 or 9 highly homologous variants.

Worth noting for this clonotype: The antigen is undetermined. With a much larger clone just one base away, this may be a read error.

Per the germline V gene, CDR1 is SGHTA and CDR2 is FQGNSA. V dropped 8 bases and J dropped 5; count of bases not matched to a gene: 9. The CDR3 totals 13 residues. TCRdb recomputed calls from the 5' RACE reads with MiXCR, one row per CDR3 protein. This sample has 200,000 to 250,000 distinct CDR3 sequences, with 5.5% to 7.5% found just once. This TCR was sampled from a male donor with ankylosing spondylitis. V usage is TRBV7-2 and J usage is TRBJ2-7, with 7 bases identical to TRBD2. The sample comprised blood, either unsorted or a sorted T cell fraction (not recorded which). This chain's CDR3 is CASGAGLAHEQYF. CDR3 DNA: TGTGCCAGCGGAGCGGGGCTGGCCCACGAGCAGTACTTC.